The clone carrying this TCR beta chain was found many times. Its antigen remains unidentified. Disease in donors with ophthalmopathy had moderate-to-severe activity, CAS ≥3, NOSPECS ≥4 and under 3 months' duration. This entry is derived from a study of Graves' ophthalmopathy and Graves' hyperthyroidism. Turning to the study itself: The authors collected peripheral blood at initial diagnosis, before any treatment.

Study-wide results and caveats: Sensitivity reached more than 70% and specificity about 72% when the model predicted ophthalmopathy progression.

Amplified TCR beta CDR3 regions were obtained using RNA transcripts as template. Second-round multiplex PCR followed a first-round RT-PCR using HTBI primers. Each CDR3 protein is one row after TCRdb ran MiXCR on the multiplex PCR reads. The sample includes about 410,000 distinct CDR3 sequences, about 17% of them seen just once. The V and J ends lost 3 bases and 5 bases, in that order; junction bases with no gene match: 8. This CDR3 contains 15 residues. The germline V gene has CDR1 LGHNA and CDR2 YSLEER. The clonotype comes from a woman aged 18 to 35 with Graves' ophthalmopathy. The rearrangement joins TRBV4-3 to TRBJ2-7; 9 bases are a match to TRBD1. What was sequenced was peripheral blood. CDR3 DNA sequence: TGCGCCAGCAGCCATTCCGGGACAGGGAAGAACGAGCAGTACTTC. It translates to CASSHSGTGKNEQYF.